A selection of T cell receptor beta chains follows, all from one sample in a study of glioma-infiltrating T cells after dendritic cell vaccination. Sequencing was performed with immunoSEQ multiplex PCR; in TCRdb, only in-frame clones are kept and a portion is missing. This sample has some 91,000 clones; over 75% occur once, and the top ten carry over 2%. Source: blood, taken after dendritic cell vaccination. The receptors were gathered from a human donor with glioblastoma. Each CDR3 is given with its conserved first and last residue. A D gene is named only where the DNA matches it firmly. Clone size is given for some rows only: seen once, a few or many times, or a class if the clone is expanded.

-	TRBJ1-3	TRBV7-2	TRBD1	CASSSDRGTGNTIYF	TGTGCCAGCAGCTCGGACAGGGGAACTGGAAACACCATATATTTT
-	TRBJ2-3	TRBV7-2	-	CASSLGLPTDTQYF	TGTGCCAGCAGCTTAGGACTCCCCACAGATACGCAGTATTTT
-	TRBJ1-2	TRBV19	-	CASSIDPTANYGYTF	TGTGCCAGTAGTATAGATCCGACAGCTAACTATGGCTACACCTTC
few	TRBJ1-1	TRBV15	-	CATSGESPGGTEAFF	TGTGCCACCAGCGGAGAGTCCCCGGGGGGCACTGAAGCTTTCTTT
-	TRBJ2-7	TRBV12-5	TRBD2	CASGLGHSGGIYEQYF	TGTGCTAGTGGTTTGGGCCATAGCGGGGGGATCTACGAGCAGTACTTC
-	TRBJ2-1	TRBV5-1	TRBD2	CASTSGSSYNEQFF	TGCGCCAGCACCAGCGGGAGCTCCTACAATGAGCAGTTCTTC
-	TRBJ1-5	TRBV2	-	CASRTQGHNQPQHF	TGTGCCAGCCGAACACAGGGTCACAATCAGCCCCAGCATTTT
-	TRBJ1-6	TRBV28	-	CASRKRDLHF	TGTGCCAGCAGGAAGAGGGATCTCCACTTT
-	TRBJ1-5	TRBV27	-	CASSTLAGSVQPQHF	TGTGCCAGCAGTACTCTAGCGGGGTCGGTTCAGCCCCAGCATTTT
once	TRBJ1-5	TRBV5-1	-	CASSLAGEGSQPQHF	TGCGCCAGCAGCTTGGCCGGGGAGGGGAGCCAGCCCCAGCATTTT
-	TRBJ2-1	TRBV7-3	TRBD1	CASSLTTGGLYNEQFF	TGTGCCAGCAGCTTAACTACAGGGGGATTATACAATGAGCAGTTCTTC
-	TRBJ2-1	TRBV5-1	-	CASSLANWYNEQFF	TGCGCCAGCAGCTTGGCCAACTGGTACAATGAGCAGTTCTTC
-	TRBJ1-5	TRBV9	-	CASSGNRDKGNQPQHF	TGTGCCAGCAGCGGAAACCGGGACAAGGGGAATCAGCCCCAGCATTTT
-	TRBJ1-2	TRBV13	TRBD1	CASSTRTGGNYGYTF	TGTGCCAGCAGCACTCGGACAGGGGGTAACTATGGCTACACCTTC
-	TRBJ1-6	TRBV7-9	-	CASSPGSSYNSPLHF	TGTGCCAGCAGCCCGGGGTCATCCTATAATTCACCCCTCCACTTT
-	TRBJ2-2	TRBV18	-	CASSPRSQGIGTGELFF	TGTGCCAGCTCACCAAGATCCCAGGGTATCGGCACCGGGGAGCTGTTTTTT
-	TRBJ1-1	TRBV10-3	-	CAISENSEGGAGCEAFF	TGTGCCATCAGTGAGAATTCAGAGGGGGGGGCGGGCTGTGAAGCTTTCTTT
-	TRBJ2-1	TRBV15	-	CATSSPLQGGGYNEQFF	TGTGCCACCAGCAGCCCCCTACAGGGGGGGGGCTACAATGAGCAGTTCTTC
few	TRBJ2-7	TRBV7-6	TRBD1	CASSFYPGQGSYEQYF	TGTGCCAGCAGCTTCTATCCGGGACAGGGTTCCTACGAGCAGTACTTC
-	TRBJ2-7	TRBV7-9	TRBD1	CASSKGQGRSWGSYEQYF	TGTGCCAGCAGCAAGGGACAGGGCCGGTCTTGGGGATCCTACGAGCAGTACTTC
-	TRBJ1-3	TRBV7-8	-	CASSLGLPAQGGNTIYF	TGTGCCAGCAGCTTAGGTTTACCTGCGCAGGGAGGAAACACCATATATTTT
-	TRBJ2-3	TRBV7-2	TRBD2	CASSILAGGARDTQYF	TGTGCCAGCAGCATCCTCGCGGGGGGGGCCAGAGATACGCAGTATTTT
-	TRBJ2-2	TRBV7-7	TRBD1	CASSQGGRGGGELFF	TGTGCCAGCAGCCAAGGGGGCAGGGGTGGCGGGGAGCTGTTTTTT
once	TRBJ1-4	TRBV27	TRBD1	CASSGYRGKAEKLFF	TGTGCCAGCAGTGGATACAGGGGGAAGGCTGAAAAACTGTTTTTT
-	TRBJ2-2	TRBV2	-	CASARETTNTGELFF	TGTGCCAGCGCCCGCGAGACTACAAACACCGGGGAGCTGTTTTTT
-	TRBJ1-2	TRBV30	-	CAWSGAVVGYTF	TGTGCCTGGAGTGGGGCAGTGGTTGGCTACACCTTC
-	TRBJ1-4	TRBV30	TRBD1	CAWKASTGGHEKLFF	TGTGCCTGGAAGGCCTCGACAGGGGGCCATGAAAAACTGTTTTTT
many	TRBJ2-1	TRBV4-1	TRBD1	CASSGPGQGADEQFF	TGCGCCAGCAGCGGGCCGGGACAGGGGGCGGATGAGCAGTTCTTC
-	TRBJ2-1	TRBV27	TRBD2	CASKGGRALGEQFF	TGTGCCAGCAAAGGCGGGAGGGCCCTTGGCGAGCAGTTCTTC
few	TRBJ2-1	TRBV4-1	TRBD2	CASSRGLLSNEQFF	TGCGCCAGCAGCCGGGGACTATTATCCAATGAGCAGTTCTTC
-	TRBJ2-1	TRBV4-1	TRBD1	CASSQTGTGGRNEQFF	TGCGCCAGCAGCCAAACCGGGACAGGGGGTCGCAATGAGCAGTTCTTC
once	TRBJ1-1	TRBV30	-	CAWSLQVNTEAFF	TGTGCCTGGAGCTTACAGGTGAACACTGAAGCTTTCTTT
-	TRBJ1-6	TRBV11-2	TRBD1	CASSLSLGGMGDSPLHF	TGTGCCAGCAGCTTATCATTAGGGGGCATGGGTGATTCACCCCTCCACTTT
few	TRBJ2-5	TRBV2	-	CAASVGLSETQYF	TGTGCCGCGTCGGTGGGGCTCTCGGAGACCCAGTACTTC
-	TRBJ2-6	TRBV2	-	CASSEHGAGANVLTF	TGTGCCAGCAGTGAACATGGAGCTGGGGCCAACGTCCTGACTTTC
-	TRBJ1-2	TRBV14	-	CASSQQGNYGYTF	TGTGCCAGCAGCCAACAGGGGAACTATGGCTACACCTTC
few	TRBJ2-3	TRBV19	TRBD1	CASSPRSKGAGDTQYF	TGTGCCAGTAGTCCCCGTTCGAAGGGGGCAGGAGATACGCAGTATTTT
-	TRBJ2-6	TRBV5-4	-	CASSPRGSGANVLTF	TGTGCCAGCAGCCCCCGGGGCTCTGGGGCCAACGTCCTGACTTTC
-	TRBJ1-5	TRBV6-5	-	CASSYSGTWNQPQHF	TGTGCCAGCAGTTACTCGGGGACATGGAATCAGCCCCAGCATTTT
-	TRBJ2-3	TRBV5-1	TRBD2	CASSLDSGGAGDTQYF	TGCGCCAGCAGCTTGGATAGCGGGGGGGCCGGAGATACGCAGTATTTT
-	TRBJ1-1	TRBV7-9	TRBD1	CASSPRTGMNTEAFF	TGTGCCAGCAGCCCTCGGACAGGGATGAACACTGAAGCTTTCTTT
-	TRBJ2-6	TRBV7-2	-	CASTGRSGGANVLTF	TGTGCCAGCACCGGTCGAAGCGGAGGGGCCAACGTCCTGACTTTC
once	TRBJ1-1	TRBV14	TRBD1	CASSQDYSIQKGTGGPNTEAFF	TGTGCCAGCAGCCAAGATTATAGTATCCAGAAAGGGACAGGTGGGCCGAACACTGAAGCTTTCTTT
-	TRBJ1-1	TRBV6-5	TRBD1	CASSTTDRGTKAFF	TGTGCCAGCAGTACAACCGACAGGGGGACGAAAGCTTTCTTT
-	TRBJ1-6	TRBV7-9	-	CASSSGREASPLHF	TGTGCCAGCAGCTCAGGCAGGGAGGCCTCACCCCTCCACTTT
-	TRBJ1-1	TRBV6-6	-	CASEGDGGSTEAFF	TGTGCCAGCGAGGGGGATGGGGGATCCACTGAAGCTTTCTTT
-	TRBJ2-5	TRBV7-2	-	CASSLIGGGAMETQYF	TGTGCCAGCAGCTTAATCGGCGGAGGGGCAATGGAGACCCAGTACTTC
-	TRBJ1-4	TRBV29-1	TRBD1	CSVGTAANEKLFF	TGCAGCGTCGGGACAGCGGCTAATGAAAAACTGTTTTTT
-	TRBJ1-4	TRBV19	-	CASSRDGGRKEKLFF	TGTGCCAGTAGTAGGGACGGGGGGAGAAAGGAAAAACTGTTTTTT
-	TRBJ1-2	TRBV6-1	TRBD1	CASSHPGQALYGYTF	TGTGCCAGCTCACACCCCGGACAGGCCCTCTATGGCTACACCTTC
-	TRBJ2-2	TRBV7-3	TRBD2	CASSRDYNTGELFF	TGTGCCAGCAGCCGGGACTACAACACCGGGGAGCTGTTTTTT
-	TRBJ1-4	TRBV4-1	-	CASSPQKGGINEKLFF	TGCGCCAGCAGCCCCCAGAAGGGGGGGATTAATGAAAAACTGTTTTTT
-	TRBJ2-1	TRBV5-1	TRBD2	CASMLAGSHNEQFF	TGCGCCAGTATGCTAGCGGGGTCTCATAATGAGCAGTTCTTC
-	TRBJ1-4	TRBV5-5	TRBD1	CASSPQGNEKLFF	TGTGCCAGCAGCCCACAGGGGAATGAAAAACTGTTTTTT
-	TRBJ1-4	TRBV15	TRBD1	CATSRTGTGGNEKLFF	TGTGCCACCAGCAGAACCGGGACAGGGGGTAATGAAAAACTGTTTTTT